This TCR beta chain was obtained from a study of blood T cell repertoires in COVID-19. Study in general: Spain, Italy and the United States supplied samples that represented acute and convalescent COVID-19. Nucleic acid was either cDNA or gDNA, and it came from T cells, B-cell-depleted T cells, or PBMCs.

Authors' data handling: Scientists estimated how many nucleated cells there were by amplifying reference gene primers. Data came from immunoSEQ multiplex PCR; TCRdb stores just in-frame clones and leaves some out. The DNA gave D and trimming, while V, J and clone size come from that table. The sample shows 97,000 or so clones, approximately 82% of them seen only once. Trimming took off 4 bases at V and 2 bases at J, with 4 bases between the two ends. Germline CDR1 reads SGHTA; CDR2 reads FQGNSA. This CDR3 comprises 12 residues. Sequencing used peripheral blood. This receptor was obtained from a man aged 55 to 70 with acute or convalescent COVID-19. The chain recombines TRBV7-2 with TRBJ2-3; no clear D. The CDR3: CASSSFTDTQYF. Here the CDR3 DNA reads TGTGCCAGCAGCTCGTTCACAGATACGCAGTATTTT.